Sequencing of this T cell receptor (beta chain) was carried out in a study of identical twins. Each CDR3 protein is one row after TCRdb ran MiXCR on the 5' RACE reads. The sample shows hundreds of thousands of distinct CDR3 sequences, approximately 22% of them seen only once. The same specimen was also included in a second study, on T cells expressing NK-cell markers.

The sequencing input was PBMCs. The source is a woman under 30 in good health.

The DNA of the CDR3 is TGTGCCAGCAGCGTAGTCCCCGGGGGGACTGAAGCTTTCTTT. Its protein product is CASSVVPGGTEAFF. The rearrangement links TRBV9 to TRBJ1-1; a weak D match, TRBD1 (5 bases). The germline V gene encodes CDR1 SGDLS and CDR2 YYNGEE. The CDR3 covers 14 residues. Trimming left V 0 bases short and J 5 bases short, with 11 bases between.